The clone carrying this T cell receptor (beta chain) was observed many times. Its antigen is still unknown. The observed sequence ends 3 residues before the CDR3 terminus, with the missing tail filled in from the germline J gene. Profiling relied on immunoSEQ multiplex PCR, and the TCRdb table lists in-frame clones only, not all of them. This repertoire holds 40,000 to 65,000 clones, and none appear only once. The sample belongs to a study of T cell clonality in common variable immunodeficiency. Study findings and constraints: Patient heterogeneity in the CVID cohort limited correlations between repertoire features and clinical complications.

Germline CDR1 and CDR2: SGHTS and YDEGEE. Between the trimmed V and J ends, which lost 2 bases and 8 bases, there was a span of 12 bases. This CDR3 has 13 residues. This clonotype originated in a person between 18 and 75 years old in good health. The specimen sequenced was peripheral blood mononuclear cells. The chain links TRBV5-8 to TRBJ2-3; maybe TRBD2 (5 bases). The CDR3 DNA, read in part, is TGTGCCAGCAGCTTCTCGGGGTCGGGTACG. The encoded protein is CASSFSGSGT. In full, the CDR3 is CASSFSGSGTQYF.